The next 31 T cell receptor beta chains were all read from a single sample in a study of blood T cell repertoires in COVID-19. Clones were sequenced by immunoSEQ multiplex PCR, and TCRdb holds only the in-frame ones, with some missing. The sample lists fewer than 150,000 clones; less than 90% were seen once. Sequencing input: PBMCs or T cells enriched from blood (not recorded which). The receptors originated from a man aged 25-40 years who had recovered from COVID-19.

The sample holds many counts of this clone. CDR3 amino acids: CASNRDIYSGANVLTF. In nucleotides, the CDR3 is TGCGCCAGCAACAGGGACATCTACTCTGGGGCCAACGTCCTGACTTTC. V gene TRBV5-1 combines with J gene TRBJ2-6; TRBD1 might be the D (6 bases). The CDR3 covers 16 residues. Germline assignment: CDR1 SGHRS and CDR2 YFSETQ. The V end was cut by 6 bases, the J end by 0 bases, with 13 bases between.

The chain uses TRBV12-3 or TRBV12-4 and TRBJ2-1, with 10 positions matching TRBD1. This CDR3 has 13 amino acids. With V trimmed by 4 bases and J by 9 bases, 3 bases remained unmatched. CDR3 nucleotide sequence: TGTGCCAGCAGTTATGGACAGGGGGGTGAGCAGTTCTTC. Its translation is CASSYGQGGEQFF.

The CDR3: CASSTTGGYYGYTF. The CDR3 DNA follows: TGTGCCAGCAGTACGACAGGGGGTTACTATGGCTACACCTTC. The chain joins TRBV2 to TRBJ1-2; 9 positions match TRBD1. The CDR3 sequence is 14 residues long. The J segment lost 3 bases and the V segment lost 5 bases, leaving 4 bases of the junction unmatched. CDR1 is SNHLY and CDR2 is FYNNEI in the germline V gene.

The chain is built from TRBV7-9 and TRBJ2-6; 7 nucleotides match TRBD1. The CDR3 has 15 residues. V shed 5 bases, J shed 1 base, and the junction held 2 bases outside the gene matches. Per the germline V gene, CDR1 is SEHNR and CDR2 is FQNEAQ (reference sequence). The CDR3 region is CASSRQGSGANVLTF. CDR3 bases: TGTGCCAGCAGCCGACAGGGTTCTGGGGCCAACGTCCTGACTTTC.

The chain joins TRBV7-9 to TRBJ2-1; TRBD1 aligns across 8 bases. CDR3 length: 15 amino acids. Germline CDR1 and CDR2: SEHNR and FQNEAQ (reference sequence). Germline trimming cut 1 base from V and 4 bases from J; bases unmatched to any gene: 3. Here the CDR3 DNA reads TGTGCCAGCAGCTTAGGGACAGGGCAATACAATGAGCAGTTCTTC. Its translation is CASSLGTGQYNEQFF.

The rearrangement uses TRBV6-4 and TRBJ1-1, with 7 bases fitting TRBD1. CDR1 and CDR2 from the germline V gene are MRHNA and SNTAGT. Germline trimming cut 6 bases from V and 8 bases from J; bases unmatched to any gene: 9. There are 13 residues in the CDR3. CDR3 amino acids: CASSPDGGGEAFF. The CDR3 DNA sequence: TGTGCCAGCAGCCCCGACGGAGGGGGCGAAGCTTTCTTT.

The rearrangement joins TRBV25-1 to TRBJ1-2, with D perhaps matching TRBD1 (5 bases). In germline, CDR1 is MGHDK, CDR2 SYGVNS. V lost 3 bases to trimming and J lost 5 bases, with 13 bases between them. The CDR3 is 14 residues long. CDR3: CASSEAGFVYGYTF. In DNA, the CDR3 is TGTGCCAGCAGTGAGGCAGGGTTCGTGTATGGCTACACCTTC.

The chain uses TRBV5-1 and TRBJ1-1; weak D call: TRBD1 (5 bases). Looked up from germline, CDR1 is SGHRS and CDR2 is YFSETQ. V was shortened by 2 bases and J by 4 bases, with 12 bases between the two germline ends. The CDR3 length is 14 residues. CDR3 sequence: CASSFRAGSTEAFF. Here the CDR3 DNA reads TGCGCCAGCAGCTTCAGGGCCGGGAGCACTGAAGCTTTCTTT.

The V call is TRBV19, the J call TRBJ1-4; D may be TRBD1 (5 bases). CDR3 length: 18 amino acids. The germline gives CDR1 LNHDA, CDR2 SQIVND (reference sequence). Between the trimmed V and J ends, which lost 5 bases and 1 base, there was a span of 20 bases. The CDR3, as DNA: TGTGCCAGTAGTGGAAGTGGGAGGGGAAGAGGAACTAATGAAAAACTGTTTTTT. Its protein is CASSGSGRGRGTNEKLFF.

The rearrangement uses TRBV6-5 and TRBJ1-6, with 7 bases lining up with TRBD1. The CDR3 covers 14 residues. V shed 6 bases and J 7 bases; nucleotides not matched to a gene: 6. Germline assignment: CDR1 MNHEY and CDR2 SVGAGI. CDR3 in amino acids: CASRRRDRNSPLHF. In DNA form, the CDR3 reads TGTGCCAGCAGACGCCGGGACAGAAATTCACCCCTCCACTTT.

The rearrangement links TRBV6-5 to TRBJ2-2, with D perhaps TRBD2 (5 bases). The V end was cut by 10 bases, the J end by 8 bases, with 14 bases between. The CDR3 has 12 residues. Per the germline V gene, CDR1 is MNHEY and CDR2 is SVGAGI. The CDR3 is CATLALAGELFF. The CDR3, as DNA: TGTGCCACCTTAGCTCTAGCTGGGGAGCTGTTTTTT.

This chain connects TRBV6-5 to TRBJ1-6, with 9 nucleotides matching TRBD1. CDR1 and CDR2 (germline): MNHEY, SVGAGI. This CDR3 is 14 amino acids long. With V trimmed by 5 bases and J by 7 bases, 3 bases remained unmatched. The CDR3 reads CASSLDRGNSPLHF. Here the CDR3 DNA reads TGTGCCAGCAGTCTTGACAGGGGGAATTCACCCCTCCACTTT.

The rearrangement uses TRBV7-6 and TRBJ2-3; TRBD2 aligns across 8 bases. The germline V gene has CDR1 SGHVS and CDR2 FNYEAQ. The V and J ends lost 0 bases and 7 bases, in that order; junction bases with no gene match: 12. This CDR3 contains 17 residues. The CDR3 spells CASSLASFGGGRNTQYF. In nucleotides, the CDR3 is TGTGCCAGCAGCTTAGCTTCTTTCGGGGGGGGCAGGAATACGCAGTATTTT. The full variable domain, rest sourced from reference TRBV7-6 and TRBJ2-3, is GAGVSQSPRYKVTKRGQDVALRCDPISGHVSLYWYRQALGQGPEFLTYFNYEAQQDKSGLPNDRFSAERPEGSISTLTIQRTEQRDSAMYRCASSLASFGGGRNTQYFGPGTRLTVL.

The rearrangement uses TRBV5-1 and TRBJ2-1, with 12 bases identical to TRBD2. The CDR3 is 16 amino acids. Germline V CDR1 and CDR2: SGHRS, YFSETQ. V lost 1 base to trimming and J lost 5 bases; unmatched junction nucleotides: 4. CDR3 sequence reads: CASSLRTSGVDNEQFF. CDR3 coding DNA: TGCGCCAGCAGCTTGAGGACTAGCGGGGTGGACAATGAGCAGTTCTTC.

J is TRBJ2-5 and V is TRBV14, with 13 bases lining up with TRBD2. The CDR3 runs 16 residues. CDR1 and CDR2 (germline): SGHDN, FVKESK. Trimming cost V 3 bases and J 2 bases; bases outside gene matches: 3. The CDR3 loop reads CASSQPGLAGQETQYF. Written as DNA, the CDR3 is TGTGCCAGCAGCCAGCCGGGACTAGCGGGACAAGAGACCCAGTACTTC.

This sequence joins TRBV11-1 and TRBJ2-1, with TRBD1 matching over 10 bases. CDR3 size: 16 residues. CDR1 and CDR2 from the germline V gene are SGHAT and FQDESV (reference sequence). The junction had 7 bases not matched to a gene; V was cut back by 2 bases and J by 6 bases. The CDR3 nucleotides read TGTGCCAGCAGCTTACCGGGACAGGGGCTTAGCAATGAGCAGTTCTTC. Its protein is CASSLPGQGLSNEQFF.

This clone turned up a few times. One end of the junction varies from germline; a read error may be responsible. The gene calls are TRBV5-5 and TRBJ1-6; tentatively, D is TRBD1 (5 bases). The length of the CDR3 is 13 residues. Germline V lookup: CDR1 SGHKS, CDR2 YYEKEE (reference sequence). The CDR3 nucleotides are TGTGCCACCAGCAGCCAGGGCGATTCACCCCTCCACTTT. Protein sequence: CATSSQGDSPLHF.

The chain links TRBV2 to TRBJ2-5; 7 nucleotides match TRBD1. The CDR3 sequence is 14 residues long. From germline, CDR1 is SNHLY and CDR2 FYNNEI. V shed 6 bases and J 0 bases; nucleotides not matched to a gene: 4. The CDR3 here is CASRGTVYQETQYF. In DNA, the CDR3 is TGTGCCAGCAGGGGGACAGTGTACCAAGAGACCCAGTACTTC.

The chain employs TRBV25-1 and TRBJ2-1, with D unclear. V was cut by 0 bases and J by 10 bases, with 4 bases left in between. The germline gives CDR1 MGHDK, CDR2 SYGVNS. The CDR3 extends over 11 amino acids. The DNA of the CDR3 is TGTGCCAGCAGTGAATATAGCGAGCAGTTCTTC. It yields the protein CASSEYSEQFF.

This chain joins TRBV10-3 and TRBJ2-2, with D perhaps TRBD1 (6 bases). This CDR3 is built from 13 residues. Per germline, CDR1 ENHRY and CDR2 SYGVKD. V was pared by 7 bases and J by 0 bases, with 6 bases between. CDR3 amino acids: CAITGANTGELFF. The CDR3 region has the DNA TGTGCCATCACAGGGGCGAACACCGGGGAGCTGTTTTTT.

This clone was seen only a few times. CDR3 region: CASSLLAGAAQYF. In DNA, the CDR3 is TGTGCCAGCAGCTTACTAGCGGGAGCCGCGCAGTATTTT. The rearrangement uses TRBV7-9 and TRBJ2-3; 10 bases map to TRBD2. Trimming removed 2 bases from V and 10 bases from J; junction bases left unmatched: 3. CDR1 and CDR2 from the germline V gene are SEHNR and FQNEAQ (reference sequence). The CDR3 consists of 13 residues.

This chain joins TRBV3-1 (or the pseudogene TRBV3-2) and TRBJ2-1; possible D gene TRBD2, 6 bases. Trimming took off 3 bases at V and 0 bases at J, with 12 bases between the two ends. Germline loops: CDR1 LGHDT, CDR2 YNNKEL (reference sequence). This CDR3 is built from 16 residues. DNA for the CDR3: TGTGCCAGCAGCCACGAGGGAGGCCCCTCCTACAATGAGCAGTTCTTC. Its translation: CASSHEGGPSYNEQFF.

This rearrangement joins TRBV7-3 to TRBJ2-1, with 15 bases identical to TRBD2. The V segment lost 5 bases and the J segment 6 bases; nucleotides outside the gene matches: 5. CDR1 SGHTA and CDR2 FQGTGA come from the germline V gene. The CDR3 loop spans 16 amino acids. Here the CDR3 reads CASSPQGLAGGNEQFF. CDR3 in DNA: TGTGCCAGCAGCCCCCAGGGACTAGCGGGGGGCAATGAGCAGTTCTTC.

The chain combines TRBV9 with TRBJ2-7; no clear D. The V end was cut by 0 bases, the J end by 1 base, with 14 bases between. Germline CDR1 reads SGDLS; CDR2 reads YYNGEE. This CDR3 is 16 amino acids long. The CDR3 sequence is CASSVGGVTASYEQYF. DNA for the CDR3: TGTGCCAGCAGCGTAGGTGGCGTCACAGCTTCCTACGAGCAGTACTTC.

The chain recombines TRBV14 with TRBJ2-2, with 15 bases aligning to TRBD2. The germline V gene encodes CDR1 SGHDN and CDR2 FVKESK. This CDR3 spans 17 amino acids. V lost 5 bases, J lost 6 bases, and 7 bases stayed unmatched. The CDR3 is CASSSGTSGRNAGELFF. The DNA for the CDR3 is TGTGCCAGCAGCTCCGGGACTAGCGGGAGGAATGCCGGGGAGCTGTTTTTT.

This sequence joins TRBV3-1 (or the pseudogene TRBV3-2) and TRBJ2-6; D might be TRBD1 (5 bases). The CDR3 has 14 residues. Germline CDR1 reads LGHDT; CDR2 reads YNNKEL (reference sequence). Trimming removed 4 bases from V and 2 bases from J, with 6 bases in between. CDR3 protein: CASSLGAGANVLTF. The DNA of the CDR3 is TGTGCCAGCAGCCTAGGGGCTGGGGCCAACGTCCTGACTTTC.

The chain links TRBV5-4 to TRBJ1-3; D uncertain. CDR1 and CDR2 from the germline V gene are SGHNT and YYREEE (reference sequence). Deletions cut 6 bases from V and 0 bases from J, with 13 bases between. There are 15 residues in the CDR3. The CDR3 here is CASTEGPTSGNTIYF. The CDR3, as DNA: TGTGCCAGCACCGAGGGCCCAACCTCTGGAAACACCATATATTTT.

The chain links TRBV10-1 to TRBJ2-1; 8 bases align to TRBD2. The CDR3 length is 14 residues. The germline CDR1 and CDR2 sequences are WNHNN and SYGVQD (reference sequence). J was trimmed by 3 bases and V by 6 bases; bases with no gene match: 4. The CDR3 nucleotides are TGCGCCAGCAGCCCCGGGACTAGCTACAATGAGCAGTTCTTC. It specifies CASSPGTSYNEQFF.

J is TRBJ2-1 and V is TRBV29-1, with D tentatively TRBD2 (5 bases). The germline V gene has CDR1 SQVTM and CDR2 ANQGSEA. V lost 6 bases to trimming and J lost 4 bases, with 16 bases between them. This CDR3 has 14 residues. CDR3 protein: CSVPPGVTYNEQFF. The DNA for the CDR3 is TGCAGCGTCCCTCCCGGGGTGACATACAATGAGCAGTTCTTC.

This clone appeared a single time. The V gene is TRBV7-9, the J gene TRBJ2-7; TRBD2 matches 14 bases. CDR1 is SEHNR and CDR2 is FQNEAQ in the germline V gene (reference sequence). This CDR3 is built from 17 residues. V lost 5 bases, J lost 3 bases, and 9 bases stayed unmatched. The CDR3, as DNA: TGTGCCAGCAGCCCAGGACTAGCGGGAGGAGTTGACTACGAGCAGTACTTC. It encodes CASSPGLAGGVDYEQYF.

CDR3 nucleotide sequence: TGTGCCAGCAGCCAAGGAGCTTCGGGGAATCGCGGCTACACCTTC. Translated: CASSQGASGNRGYTF. V gene TRBV3-1 (or the pseudogene TRBV3-2) combines with J gene TRBJ1-2; D unresolved. The V end was cut by 1 base, the J end by 8 bases, with 17 bases between. The CDR3 spans 15 residues. Looked up from germline, CDR1 is LGHDT and CDR2 is YNNKEL (reference sequence).